The rows below give T cell receptor beta chains drawn from one sample of a study of blood T cell repertoires in COVID-19. The method was immunoSEQ multiplex PCR; TCRdb's version includes in-frame clones alone and lacks a portion of them. Of some 58,000 clones listed, roughly 91% were seen once; the top ten hold 6.5% to 8%. Source material: peripheral blood. These receptors originate from a man between 50 and 59 years old with active COVID-19. The CDR3 runs from the conserved cysteine through the conserved F or W. Rows may omit the clone size; those that give it use once, few, many or a size class.

j_call,v_call,clone_size,cdr3_aa
TRBJ1-2,TRBV19,NA,CASSPDGSYGYTF
TRBJ1-5,TRBV5-1,NA,CASSLDSNQPQHF
TRBJ1-1,TRBV7-9,few,CASSEEGVGTEAFF
TRBJ2-5,TRBV5-4,NA,CASRRTSGRNWGQETQYF
TRBJ2-3,TRBV21-1,once,CASSKGTSGSTDTQYF
TRBJ1-6,TRBV30,NA,CAWSPSRQGISPLHF
TRBJ1-1,TRBV9,NA,CASSVEAMNTEAFF
TRBJ2-1,TRBV28,NA,CASSSPGLGHNEQFF
TRBJ2-6,TRBV28,NA,CASSLGLVGSGANVLTF
TRBJ1-2,TRBV7-3,once,CASSPGQGYGYTF
TRBJ1-5,TRBV27,NA,CASSRDRASNQPQHF
TRBJ2-5,TRBV24-1,NA,CATSASLGGGVETQYF
TRBJ2-7,TRBV19,NA,CASSIRTGGSYEQYF
TRBJ2-3,TRBV11-3,NA,CASKGDYTTDTQYF
TRBJ1-1,TRBV6-2/TRBV6-3,NA,CASSYTGTGTEAFF
TRBJ2-2,TRBV10-1,once,CASRWDRWGGLAGFTGELFF
TRBJ1-1,TRBV7-2,NA,CASGNGQGMRAFF
TRBJ1-1,TRBV7-2,NA,CASSYRVGTEAFF
TRBJ1-3,TRBV5-4,NA,CASSGPPGETGNTIYF
TRBJ2-2,TRBV24-1,NA,CATRGTGGGGELFF
TRBJ2-7,TRBV12-3/TRBV12-4,few,CASSPPGVPLYF
TRBJ1-1,TRBV28,NA,CASSSYGDSLNTEAFF
TRBJ2-7,TRBV5-6,NA,CASSRRDRDYEQYF
TRBJ2-1,TRBV29-1,NA,CSVEWRSYNEQFF
TRBJ2-7,TRBV7-3,few,CASSLTRGDEQYF
TRBJ1-1,TRBV11-2,NA,CASSPGTFRTEAFF
TRBJ2-7,TRBV11-1,NA,CASGRQGVHEQYF
TRBJ1-2,TRBV7-9,once,CASSLSLSAGKNYGYTF
TRBJ2-3,TRBV5-4,NA,CASSSRTSGYGNTQYF
TRBJ2-5,TRBV7-9,NA,CASSLAGSKGETQYF
TRBJ2-1,TRBV3-1/TRBV3-2,once,CASSRHTNEQFF
TRBJ1-4,TRBV5-5,NA,CASSSQGFGEKLFF
TRBJ1-1,TRBV12-3/TRBV12-4,NA,CASSLNGHTEAFF
TRBJ1-1,TRBV19,NA,CASSGMNTEAFF
TRBJ1-1,TRBV7-9,NA,CASSLALAGTNTEAFF
TRBJ2-7,TRBV19,NA,CASTPTYEQYF
TRBJ2-5,TRBV7-9,NA,CASSLYSETQYF
TRBJ2-7,TRBV4-3,NA,CASSQGQGSYEQYF
TRBJ2-1,TRBV30,NA,CAWVRVSNEQFF
TRBJ1-2,TRBV10-3,once,CAISGGSNTNYGYTF
TRBJ1-3,TRBV11-3,few,CASSLESRGQGDGNTIYF
TRBJ2-4,TRBV29-1,NA,CSVPLRSSGGTQAKNIQYF
TRBJ1-1,TRBV19,NA,CASSIARQGMGNTEAFF
TRBJ1-5,TRBV28,NA,CASSLNQPQHF
TRBJ1-6,TRBV7-3,NA,CASSPGTGYSPLHF
TRBJ1-2,TRBV29-1,NA,CSVEGDTKNYGYTF
TRBJ1-1,TRBV7-2,NA,CASRNGRENTEAFF
TRBJ2-3,TRBV30,NA,CAWQGAGGPSTDTQYF
TRBJ2-7,TRBV4-3,NA,CASSQDQGPYEQYF